Included here is one T cell receptor (beta chain) sequence, with context. Germline V lookup: CDR1 MNHEY, CDR2 SMNVEV (reference sequence). There are 15 residues in the CDR3. V was cut by 0 bases and J by 2 bases, with 11 bases left in between. The data were taken from a study of blood T cell repertoires in COVID-19. For the study at large: Specimens from acute and convalescent COVID-19 originated in the United States, Italy and Spain. T cells, B-cell-depleted T cells, or PBMCs supplied cDNA or gDNA.

As processed by the authors: Researchers report that nucleated cell counts were estimated from reference gene primer amplification. Generated by immunoSEQ multiplex PCR, the TCRdb table keeps only in-frame clones and is missing some. The V and J calls and clone size come from that table; D and trimming were worked out from the DNA. The sample has around 200,000 clones, approximately 87% seen once; the top ten hold roughly 3.3%. Sequences were obtained from peripheral blood. J is TRBJ2-7 and V is TRBV27; maybe TRBD1 (6 bases). This clonotype was obtained from a man aged 18 to 30 with active or convalescent COVID-19. The CDR3: CASSLSGRGTYEQYF. The CDR3 DNA reads as TGTGCCAGCAGTTTATCCGGCAGGGGCACCTACGAGCAGTACTTC.